This TCR beta chain was recovered during a study of blood T cells in healthy people across ages. V lost 1 base to trimming and J lost 2 bases; unmatched junction nucleotides: 11. Germline lookup yields CDR1 LGHDT and CDR2 YNNKEL (reference sequence). CDR3 length: 18 residues. The second PCR ran about 6 to 12 cycles with a sample-barcoded 5' primer and J-beta primers. Every cDNA molecule bore a tag from a template-switch adaptor containing 12 random nucleotides. TCRdb re-analysed the 5' RACE reads in MiXCR, keeping a single row per CDR3 protein. The sample comprises over 500,000 distinct CDR3 sequences, over 40% of which are singletons, and approximately 12% rests with the top ten.

The rearrangement links TRBV3-1 to TRBJ2-1; 7 nucleotides agree with TRBD2. The clonotype comes from an elderly woman in good health. The source material was blood. The CDR3 protein is CASSQVSGERDPYNEQFF. CDR3 in DNA: TGTGCCAGCAGCCAAGTAAGCGGGGAGAGGGATCCCTACAATGAGCAGTTCTTC.